The 9 T cell receptor beta chains reported below all come from one sample, sequenced in a study of metastatic and nonmetastatic thyroid tumors. TCRdb reprocessed the PCR reads via MiXCR. The table lists some 28,000 clones, about 16% of them singletons, with 4% to 5% in the top ten. Before thyroid surgery, none of the patients had received any treatment. Specimen: blood. The receptors here all came from a female donor with papillary thyroid cancer or a benign thyroid nodule (not recorded which). Some clones in this sample may be carry-over from other donors' samples.

This clone was detected many times. This chain joins TRBV29-1 and TRBJ1-2; D unclear. Germline values: CDR1 SQVTM, CDR2 ANQGSEA. V was trimmed by 3 bases and J by 6 bases, leaving 11 bases between them. The CDR3 is made up of 12 amino acids. CDR3 protein: CSVEGRVDGYTF. As DNA, the CDR3 is TGCAGCGTTGAGGGGAGAGTTGATGGCTACACCTTC. Complete variable domain (other parts from reference TRBV29-1 and TRBJ1-2): SAVISQKPSRDICQRGTSLTIQCQVDSQVTMMFWYRQQPGQSLTLIATANQGSEATYESGFVIDKFPISRPNLTFSTLTVSNMSPEDSSIYLCSVEGRVDGYTFGSGTRLTVV.

This clone was counted at least ten times. This chain uses TRBV7-9 with TRBJ2-2; D not resolved. Looked up from germline, CDR1 is SEHNR and CDR2 is FQNEAQ (reference sequence). This CDR3 is 11 amino acids long. The V end was cut by 7 bases, the J end by 6 bases, with 6 bases between. CDR3: CASNSAGELFF. For the CDR3, the DNA is TGTGCCAGCAACAGTGCCGGGGAGCTGTTTTTT.

This clone was observed a handful of times. This chain connects TRBV6-1 to TRBJ1-5, with D tentatively TRBD1 (5 bases). The CDR3 runs 16 residues. Trimming took off 6 bases at V and 10 bases at J, with 25 bases between the two ends. Germline lookup yields CDR1 MNHNS and CDR2 SASEGT. The CDR3 nucleotides read TGTGCCAGCAGGCCAAGGGTAGGGACCGCGGGTCATCCCCAGCATTTT. This sequence encodes CASRPRVGTAGHPQHF.

This clone was counted only a few times. This chain joins TRBV6-5 and TRBJ1-1; a weak D match, TRBD1 (6 bases). The germline V gene encodes CDR1 MNHEY and CDR2 SVGAGI. This CDR3 contains 18 residues. The ends were cut back, 5 bases at V and 0 bases at J, with 22 bases in the middle. The CDR3 region is CASSPRAGTRDMNTEAFF. DNA of the CDR3: TGTGCCAGCAGTCCCCGGGCAGGGACACGAGATATGAACACTGAAGCTTTCTTT.

This clone has a handful of counts. At one boundary the junction diverges from the germline segment, which might be a read error. The V and J genes are TRBV19 and TRBJ2-7; the match to TRBD2 covers 8 bases. The CDR3 length is 14 residues. Germline assignment: CDR1 LNHDA and CDR2 SQIVND (reference sequence). The CDR3 spells CASSPSGSSYGQYF. CDR3 sequence (DNA): TGTGCCAGTAGCCCTAGCGGGTCCTCCTACGGGCAGTACTTC. Complete variable domain (other parts from reference TRBV19 and TRBJ2-7): DGGITQSPKYLFRKEGQNVTLSCEQNLNHDAMYWYRQDPGQGLRLIYYSQIVNDFQKGDIAEGYSVSREKKESFPLTVTSAQKNPTAFYLCASSPSGSSYGQYFGPGTRLTVT.

This clone was seen a single time. V usage is TRBV20-1 and J usage is TRBJ2-1, with 9 bases fitting TRBD2. The germline V gene has CDR1 DFQATT and CDR2 SNEGSKA (reference sequence). The V segment lost 5 bases and the J segment 4 bases; nucleotides outside the gene matches: 3. The CDR3 covers 13 residues. The CDR3 here is CSAATSGYNEQFF. The CDR3 DNA sequence: TGCAGTGCTGCGACTAGCGGATACAATGAGCAGTTCTTC.

The rearrangement joins TRBV20-1 to TRBJ1-1; TRBD1 matches at 8 bases. Per germline, CDR1 DFQATT and CDR2 SNEGSKA (reference sequence). V lost 5 bases and J lost 4; bases outside the gene matches: 6. The CDR3 has 13 residues. The CDR3 region has the DNA TGCAGTGCTGGACAGGGACCCGCCACTGAAGCTTTCTTT. This sequence encodes CSAGQGPATEAFF.

The CDR3 is CASSYLAGGPRGEQFF. The CDR3 nucleotides read TGCGCCAGCAGCTACCTAGCGGGAGGGCCTAGGGGTGAGCAGTTCTTC. The chain employs TRBV5-1 and TRBJ2-1, with TRBD2 matching 12 bases. Germline-derived CDR1 and CDR2 are SGHRS and YFSETQ. V lost 3 bases to trimming and J lost 9 bases; unmatched junction nucleotides: 10. This CDR3 spans 16 amino acids.

Comments on this clone: Being one base from a much bigger clone, this may be a read error. J is TRBJ2-1 and V is TRBV11-2, with 11 bases identical to TRBD2. From germline, CDR1 is SGHAT and CDR2 FQNNGV. The CDR3 has 16 amino acids. Germline trimming cut 5 bases from V and 8 bases from J; bases unmatched to any gene: 11. CDR3 region: CASSPPGLAGLDEQFF. The DNA for the CDR3 is TGTGCCAGCAGCCCACCCGGACTAGCGGGCCTTGATGAGCAGTTCTTC.